Here is one TCR beta chain with its context. Its antigen is not known. The data originate from a study of OX40 agonist ivuxolimab in advanced cancers. Study at large: Aged roughly 23 to 80 with a mean of roughly 65 years, they were 75% to 85% male.

The J segment lost 8 bases and the V segment lost 11 bases, leaving 15 bases of the junction unmatched. CDR1 and CDR2 from the germline V gene are MNHEY and SMNVEV (reference sequence). CDR3 size: 14 residues. Only in-frame clones appear in the TCRdb table, and some are missing; sequencing was by immunoSEQ multiplex PCR. The sample shows some 14,000 clones, approximately 93% of them seen only once. Findings and caveats of the study: Among the nonresponders, some also had low normalized T-cell clonal expansion. CD8+ T cells were the subset that, on average, had more expanded clones than CD4+. At doses 0.1 to 3.0 mg/kg, CD4+ and CD8+ clones expanded.

This chain connects TRBV27 to TRBJ2-1; 7 positions match TRBD2. The sample was CD4+ or CD8+ T cells sorted from blood, taken in a trial of the OX40 agonist ivuxolimab. The TCR sequence derives from an adult with an advanced solid tumor such as melanoma, head and neck, liver or kidney cancer. The CDR3, as DNA: TGTGCCTCAAACGTGGCTAGCGGAGGAGATGAGCAGTTCTTC. Translating gives CASNVASGGDEQFF.